These T cell receptor beta chains were read from a single sample in a study of T-cell memory formation after mild COVID-19. TCRdb fed the 5' RACE reads into MiXCR, producing one record per CDR3 protein. The table lists a few hundred thousand distinct CDR3 sequences, approximately 15% of them singletons. The sample consisted of PBMCs or a T cell subset sorted from them (not recorded which). These receptor sequences come from a man aged 18 to 30 who had mild COVID-19 (a few samples of this study predate the infection). Cell type and time point are not known. Each CDR3 is given without its conserved first and last residue.

V	J	length	CDR3
TRBV6-2/TRBV6-3	TRBJ2-1	12	ASNLRGAYNEQF
TRBV7-2	TRBJ2-1	12	ASSLSGGAHEQF
TRBV5-1	TRBJ2-1	12	ASSWGAGGNEQF
TRBV12-3/TRBV12-4	TRBJ2-3	11	ASKQGSTDTQY
TRBV7-2	TRBJ1-2	13	ASSLRRIANYGYT
TRBV4-1	TRBJ2-2	13	ASSQGTGPDGELF
TRBV19	TRBJ1-1	13	ASSTGTGADTEAF
TRBV12-3/TRBV12-4	TRBJ2-1	14	ASSVILRRSYNEQF
TRBV6-1	TRBJ1-5	11	ASAGGGNQPQH
TRBV18	TRBJ2-7	12	ASSPTQLQSEQY
TRBV24-1	TRBJ1-1	11	ARRWGGNTEAF
TRBV12-3/TRBV12-4	TRBJ2-1	11	ASSLGGTSRAL
TRBV7-3	TRBJ2-1	16	ASSLSPSGGEWDNEQF
TRBV7-3	TRBJ2-3	12	ASSLRGRDDTQY
TRBV6-2/TRBV6-3	TRBJ2-7	15	ASGALHWLLATYEQY
TRBV7-9	TRBJ2-5	12	ASSTTGGQETQY
TRBV7-9	TRBJ1-1	11	ASSPRGRTEAF
TRBV6-5	TRBJ2-2	14	ASSYSWAAGTGELF
TRBV7-9	TRBJ1-3	16	ASSSLVGGALVGNTIY
TRBV4-2	TRBJ2-3	13	ASSQGTSGADTQY
TRBV30	TRBJ2-7	11	AWRSGFSYEQY
TRBV5-1	TRBJ2-3	12	ASTRRGFTGTQY
TRBV4-3	TRBJ2-3	10	ASSEGIDTQY
TRBV2	TRBJ1-2	14	ASRTAMGRTAYGYT
TRBV19	TRBJ1-1	12	ASSADGRRGEAF
TRBV2	TRBJ2-2	14	ASSGPRQAGTGELF
TRBV12-3/TRBV12-4	TRBJ2-7	13	ASSTTSGGPREQY
TRBV5-1	TRBJ1-4	14	ASSMSGQGLNEKLF
TRBV6-2/TRBV6-3	TRBJ2-3	14	ASSYLRDPRTDTQY
TRBV29-1	TRBJ2-7	12	SAQPLQGGYEQY
TRBV2	TRBJ1-2	12	ASIETQGNYGYT
TRBV25-1	TRBJ2-5	9	ASSRVETQY
TRBV4-1	TRBJ1-5	11	ASSQAWNQPQH
TRBV9	TRBJ2-7	13	ASSPNWRNSYEQY
TRBV7-2	TRBJ2-1	13	ASSLRGPIPGEQF